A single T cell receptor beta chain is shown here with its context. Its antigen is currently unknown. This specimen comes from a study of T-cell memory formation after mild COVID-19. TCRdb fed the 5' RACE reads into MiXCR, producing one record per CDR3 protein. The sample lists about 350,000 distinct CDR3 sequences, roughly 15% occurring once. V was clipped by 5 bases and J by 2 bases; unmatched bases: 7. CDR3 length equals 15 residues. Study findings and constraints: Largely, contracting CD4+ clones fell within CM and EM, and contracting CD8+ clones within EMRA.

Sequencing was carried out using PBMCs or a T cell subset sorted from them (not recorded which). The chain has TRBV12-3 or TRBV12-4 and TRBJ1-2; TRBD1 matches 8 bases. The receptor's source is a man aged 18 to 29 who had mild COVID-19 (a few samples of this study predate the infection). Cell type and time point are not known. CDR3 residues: CASSARTGPNYGYTF. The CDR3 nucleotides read TGTGCCAGCAGTGCCAGGACAGGGCCGAACTATGGCTACACCTTC.